The rows below give T cell receptor beta chains drawn from one sample of a study of PD-1 blockade in classical Hodgkin lymphoma. Some clones are missing from TCRdb's copy, which holds only in-frame ones; the method was immunoSEQ multiplex PCR. The sample includes around 30,000 clones, roughly 92% seen only once; the top ten take about 4%. Sequencing used peripheral blood mononuclear cells (PBMCs). Source of these receptors: a human donor with classical Hodgkin lymphoma. The CDR3 runs from the conserved cysteine through the conserved F or W. D genes are given only for firm matches. Expanded clones get a size class; other rows say once, few or many, or leave the size out.

clone_size d_call j_call v_call cdr3_nt cdr3_aa
- - TRBJ2-3 TRBV7-6 TGTGCCAGCAGCAAACAACCGAGGGCAGATACGCAGTATTTT CASSKQPRADTQYF
once - TRBJ2-1 TRBV28 TGTGCCAGCAGTCTCCAGTTTCGTGAGCAGTTCTTC CASSLQFREQFF
once - TRBJ2-1 TRBV20-1 TGCAGTGCTACTAGATACAATGAGCAGTTCTTC CSATRYNEQFF
- TRBD1 TRBJ2-2 TRBV2 TGTGCCAGCAGCATAGACAGGGGGCACGTCGGGGAGCTGTTTTTT CASSIDRGHVGELFF
few TRBD2 TRBJ2-7 TRBV4-1 TGCGCCAGCAGCCAAGATCACCTAGCGGGAGTATATGACGAGCAGTACTTC CASSQDHLAGVYDEQYF
- TRBD2 TRBJ2-5 TRBV11-2 TGTGCCAGCAGCTTGGGGACTAGCGCACCAGGGACCCAGTACTTC CASSLGTSAPGTQYF
- - TRBJ2-1 TRBV11-2 TGTGCCAGCAGCTTAAATCCGGAGGGACTGGTGTTCTTC CASSLNPEGLVFF
- TRBD2 TRBJ2-1 TRBV5-1 TGCGCCAGCAGCTTGACTAGCGGGCTTTACAATGAGCAGTTCTTC CASSLTSGLYNEQFF
- TRBD2 TRBJ2-1 TRBV28 TGTGCCAGCAGTCGGGCGGGAGGCACCTACAATGAGCAGTTCTTC CASSRAGGTYNEQFF
- TRBD2 TRBJ2-3 TRBV7-2 TGTGCCAGCAGCTTAGGGCTAGCGGGGGGCACAGATACGCAGTATTTT CASSLGLAGGTDTQYF
- TRBD1 TRBJ1-2 TRBV28 TGTGCCAGCAGTTTATCAGGGGGCGCAGTCTATGGCTACACCTTC CASSLSGGAVYGYTF
- TRBD2 TRBJ2-2 TRBV5-1 TGCGCCAGCAGAAGCAGACTAGCGGGAGGGGGCGGGGAGCTGTTTTTT CASRSRLAGGGGELFF
- - TRBJ2-1 TRBV7-9 TGTGCCAGCAGCTTAGGGTCGGACCTCCGGCAGTTCTTC CASSLGSDLRQFF
- - TRBJ2-1 TRBV11-3 TGTGCCAGCAGCTTAAACTACTACAATGAGCAGTTCTTC CASSLNYYNEQFF
- - TRBJ2-1 TRBV15 TGTGCCACCAGCAGGGAATTTAGAGAGCAGTTCTTC CATSREFREQFF
once - TRBJ1-1 TRBV29-1 TGCAGCGTTGAAACAGGCACTGAAGCTTTCTTT CSVETGTEAFF
- TRBD1 TRBJ2-3 TRBV29-1 TGCAGTGTTGCTTGGGGACAGGAAAAGGGAGATACGCAGTATTTT CSVAWGQEKGDTQYF